This TCR beta chain originates from a study of blood T cell repertoires in COVID-19. Using immunoSEQ multiplex PCR, the repertoire was profiled, and TCRdb retains in-frame clones only, with some absent. This table holds 380,000 or so clones, about 89% found once. Sample: PBMCs or T cells enriched from blood (not recorded which). This clonotype was obtained from a man aged 30 to 45 who had recovered from COVID-19.

The CDR3 DNA is TGTGCCAGCAGCTTGGCGGGTTCGGGGAGCGGGGAGCTGTTTTTT. Its translation: CASSLAGSGSGELFF. The V and J genes are TRBV5-4 and TRBJ2-2, with a tentative D call TRBD2 (5 bases). Trimming cost V 0 bases and J 7 bases, with 13 bases left between them. Germline CDR1 is SGHNT and CDR2 is YYREEE (reference sequence). The CDR3 spans 15 residues.